The clone carrying this T cell receptor beta chain was counted only a few times. Other nucleotide sequences in the sample specify the same CDR3. These data are taken from a study of shared clonotypes between healthy human individuals. Profiled with immunoSEQ multiplex PCR; TCRdb holds only in-frame clones, not every one. The table includes fewer than 2.5 million clones, 93% detected once. Germline CDR1 reads SGHRS; CDR2 reads YFSETQ. Trimming left V 4 bases short and J 2 bases short, with 12 bases between. The CDR3 is 14 residues long. The J gene is TRBJ1-2, the V gene TRBV5-1; D may be TRBD1 (6 bases). The sequence derives from a young man in good health. Some clones in this sample may be carry-over from other donors' samples. Sequenced material: naive CD4+ T cells from PBMCs. Subset given: CD45RA+ positively selected. CDR3 residues: CASSLDSTNYGYTF. The DNA for the CDR3 is TGCGCCAGCAGCCTGGACAGTACAAACTATGGCTACACCTTC.